This T cell receptor (beta chain) was found in a study of blood T cell repertoires in COVID-19. Overall study context: COVID-19 samples, acute and convalescent, were from the United States, Italy and Spain.

Everyone who took part was roughly 18 to 89 years old, and they came from 20 to 25 US areas. Researchers sorted participants into cohorts using their self-reported clinical history. The trim removed 7 bases at V and 6 bases at J, leaving 6 bases unmatched. This CDR3 comprises 13 residues. Per germline, CDR1 SGHRS and CDR2 YFSETQ. The protocol was immunoSEQ multiplex PCR, while the TCRdb copy is restricted to in-frame clones and leaves out a portion. The sample holds around 250,000 clones, 70% to 90% seen once. This chain links TRBV5-1 with TRBJ2-1; 8 bases are shared with TRBD2. The origin of this receptor is a woman in her 30s with acute COVID-19. The sample consisted of PBMCs or T cells enriched from blood (not recorded which). CDR3 DNA sequence: TGCGCCAGCGCAACGGGGGGGTTCAATGAGCAGTTCTTC. Its protein is CASATGGFNEQFF.